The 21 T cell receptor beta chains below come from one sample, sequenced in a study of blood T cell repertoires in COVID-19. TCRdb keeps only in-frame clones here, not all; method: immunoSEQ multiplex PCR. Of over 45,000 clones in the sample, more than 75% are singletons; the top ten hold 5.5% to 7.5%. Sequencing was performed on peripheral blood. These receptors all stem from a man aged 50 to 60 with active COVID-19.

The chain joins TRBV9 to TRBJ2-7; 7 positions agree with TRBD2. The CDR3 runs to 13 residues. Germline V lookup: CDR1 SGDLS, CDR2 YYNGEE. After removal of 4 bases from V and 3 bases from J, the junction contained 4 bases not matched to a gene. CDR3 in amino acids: CASSPGLDYEQYF. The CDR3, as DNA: TGTGCCAGCAGCCCCGGACTAGACTACGAGCAGTACTTC.

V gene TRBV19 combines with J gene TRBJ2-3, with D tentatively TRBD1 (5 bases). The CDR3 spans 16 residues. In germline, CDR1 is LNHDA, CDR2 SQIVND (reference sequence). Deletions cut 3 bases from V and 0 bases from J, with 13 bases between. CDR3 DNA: TGTGCCAGTAGTATGGAGACAGACTTTAGCACAGATACGCAGTATTTT. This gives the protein CASSMETDFSTDTQYF. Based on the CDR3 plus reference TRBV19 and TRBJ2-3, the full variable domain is DGGITQSPKYLFRKEGQNVTLSCEQNLNHDAMYWYRQDPGQGLRLIYYSQIVNDFQKGDIAEGYSVSREKKESFPLTVTSAQKNPTAFYLCASSMETDFSTDTQYFGPGTRLTVL.

CDR3 protein: CATSDVPGTGDYEQYF. The CDR3, as DNA: TGTGCCACCAGTGACGTCCCCGGGACAGGGGACTACGAGCAGTACTTC. This chain joins TRBV24-1 and TRBJ2-7; 10 nucleotides align to TRBD1. The trim removed 4 bases at V and 3 bases at J, leaving 8 bases unmatched. The CDR3 runs 16 residues. Germline assignment: CDR1 KGHDR and CDR2 SFDVKD.

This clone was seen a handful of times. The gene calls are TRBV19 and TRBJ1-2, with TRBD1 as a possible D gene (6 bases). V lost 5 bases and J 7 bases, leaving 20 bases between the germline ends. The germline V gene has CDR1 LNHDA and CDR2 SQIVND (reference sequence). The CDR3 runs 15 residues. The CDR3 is CASSVTGSIQPGYTF. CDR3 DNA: TGTGCCAGTAGTGTAACAGGGTCCATCCAACCTGGCTACACCTTC.

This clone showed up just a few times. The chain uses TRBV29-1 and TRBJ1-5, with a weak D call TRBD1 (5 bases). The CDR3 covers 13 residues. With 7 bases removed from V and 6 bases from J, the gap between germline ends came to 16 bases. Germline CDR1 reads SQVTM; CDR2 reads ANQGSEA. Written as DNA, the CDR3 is TGCAGCGCGGGGCTCCGGAGAGCTCAGCCCCAGCATTTT. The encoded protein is CSAGLRRAQPQHF.

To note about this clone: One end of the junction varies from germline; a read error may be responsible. The CDR3 region is CASSFDYTQGWASF. The CDR3 nucleotides read TGTGCCAGCAGCTTTGACTACACACAAGGTTGGGCATCCTTC. This chain links TRBV5-8 with TRBJ2-4; possibly TRBD2 for D (5 bases). Germline V gives CDR1 SGHTS, CDR2 YDEGEE. This CDR3 comprises 14 residues.

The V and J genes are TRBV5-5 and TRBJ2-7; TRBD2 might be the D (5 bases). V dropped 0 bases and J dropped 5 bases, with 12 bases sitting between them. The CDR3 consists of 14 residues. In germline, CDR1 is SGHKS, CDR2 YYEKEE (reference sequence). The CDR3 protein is CASSLDGDWDEQYF. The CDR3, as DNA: TGTGCCAGCAGCTTGGACGGGGATTGGGACGAGCAGTACTTC.

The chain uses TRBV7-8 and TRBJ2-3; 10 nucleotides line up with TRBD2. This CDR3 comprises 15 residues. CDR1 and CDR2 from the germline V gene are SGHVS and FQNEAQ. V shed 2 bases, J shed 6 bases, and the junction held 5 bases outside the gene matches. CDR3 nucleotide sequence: TGTGCCAGCAGCTTACGAGCTAGCGGGAGCGATACGCAGTATTTT. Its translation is CASSLRASGSDTQYF.

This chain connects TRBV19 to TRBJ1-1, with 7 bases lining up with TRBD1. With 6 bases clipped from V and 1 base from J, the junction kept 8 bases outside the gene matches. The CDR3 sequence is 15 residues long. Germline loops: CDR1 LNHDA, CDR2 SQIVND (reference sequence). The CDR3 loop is CASREDRFRNTEAFF. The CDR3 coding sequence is TGTGCCAGTAGGGAGGACAGGTTCCGGAACACTGAAGCTTTCTTT.

The CDR3 nucleotides read TGTGCCAGCAGTCCTGGACTAGCGGGAGTTTACACCGGGGAGCTGTTTTTT. It is translated as CASSPGLAGVYTGELFF. The chain has TRBV27 and TRBJ2-2; 13 bases are a match to TRBD2. The length of the CDR3 is 17 residues. Germline V gene sequence: CDR1 MNHEY, CDR2 SMNVEV (reference sequence). Trimming removed 5 bases from V and 3 bases from J; junction bases left unmatched: 6.

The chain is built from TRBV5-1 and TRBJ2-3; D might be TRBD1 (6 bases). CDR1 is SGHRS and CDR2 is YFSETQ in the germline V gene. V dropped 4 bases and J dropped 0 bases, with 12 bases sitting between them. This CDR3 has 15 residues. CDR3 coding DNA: TGCGCCAGCAGCACCGGGACACCTAGCACAGATACGCAGTATTTT. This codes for CASSTGTPSTDTQYF.

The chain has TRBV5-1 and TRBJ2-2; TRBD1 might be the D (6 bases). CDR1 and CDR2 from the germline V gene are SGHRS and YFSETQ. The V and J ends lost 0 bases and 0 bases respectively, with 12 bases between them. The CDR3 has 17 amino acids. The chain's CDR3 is CASSLGTDHTNTGELFF. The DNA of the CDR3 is TGCGCCAGCAGCTTGGGGACAGACCATACGAACACCGGGGAGCTGTTTTTT. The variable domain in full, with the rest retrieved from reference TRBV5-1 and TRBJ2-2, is KAGVTQTPRYLIKTRGQQVTLSCSPISGHRSVSWYQQTPGQGLQFLFEYFSETQRNKGNFPGRFSGRQFSNSRSEMNVSTLELGDSALYLCASSLGTDHTNTGELFFGEGSRLTVL.

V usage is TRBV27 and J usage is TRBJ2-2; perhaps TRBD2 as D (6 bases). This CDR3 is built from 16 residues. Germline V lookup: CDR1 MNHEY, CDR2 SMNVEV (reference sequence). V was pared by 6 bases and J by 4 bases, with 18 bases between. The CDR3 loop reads CASREARGWSTGELFF. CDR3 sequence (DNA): TGTGCCAGCAGGGAGGCCCGGGGGTGGAGCACCGGGGAGCTGTTTTTT.

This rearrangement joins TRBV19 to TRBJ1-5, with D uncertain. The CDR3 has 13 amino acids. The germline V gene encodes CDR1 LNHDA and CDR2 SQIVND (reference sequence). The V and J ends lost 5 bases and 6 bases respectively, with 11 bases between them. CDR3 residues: CASSFREGQPQHF. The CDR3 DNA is TGTGCCAGTAGTTTCCGGGAGGGTCAGCCCCAGCATTTT.

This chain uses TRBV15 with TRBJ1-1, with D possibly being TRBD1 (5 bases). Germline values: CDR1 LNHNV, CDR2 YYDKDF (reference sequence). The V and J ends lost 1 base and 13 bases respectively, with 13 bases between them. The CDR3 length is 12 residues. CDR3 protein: CATSRAGGALFF. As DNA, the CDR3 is TGTGCCACCAGCAGAGCTGGAGGGGCTCTTTTCTTT.

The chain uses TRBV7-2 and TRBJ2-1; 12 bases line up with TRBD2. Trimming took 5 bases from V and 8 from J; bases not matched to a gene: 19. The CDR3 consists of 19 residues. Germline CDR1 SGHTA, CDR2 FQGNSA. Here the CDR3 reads CASSLKAVLAGGPGHEQFF. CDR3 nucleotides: TGTGCCAGCAGCCTAAAGGCGGTGCTAGCGGGGGGGCCTGGCCATGAGCAGTTCTTC. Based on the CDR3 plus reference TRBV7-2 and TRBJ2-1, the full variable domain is GAGVSQSPSNKVTEKGKDVELRCDPISGHTALYWYRQSLGQGLEFLIYFQGNSAPDKSGLPSDRFSAERTGGSVSTLTIQRTQQEDSAVYLCASSLKAVLAGGPGHEQFFGPGTRLTVL.

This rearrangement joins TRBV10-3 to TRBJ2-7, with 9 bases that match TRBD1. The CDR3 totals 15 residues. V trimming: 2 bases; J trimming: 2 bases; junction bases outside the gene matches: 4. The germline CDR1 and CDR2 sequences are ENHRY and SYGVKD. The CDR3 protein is CAISEPGQGTYEQYF. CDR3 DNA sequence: TGTGCCATCAGTGAGCCGGGACAGGGTACCTACGAGCAGTACTTC.

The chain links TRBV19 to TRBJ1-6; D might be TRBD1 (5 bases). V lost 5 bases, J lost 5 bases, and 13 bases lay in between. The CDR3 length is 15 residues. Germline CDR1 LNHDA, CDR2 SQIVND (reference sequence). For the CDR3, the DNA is TGTGCCAGTAGTGTCAACAGGATAGATAATTCACCCCTCCACTTT. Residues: CASSVNRIDNSPLHF. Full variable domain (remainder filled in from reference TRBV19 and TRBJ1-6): DGGITQSPKYLFRKEGQNVTLSCEQNLNHDAMYWYRQDPGQGLRLIYYSQIVNDFQKGDIAEGYSVSREKKESFPLTVTSAQKNPTAFYLCASSVNRIDNSPLHFGNGTRLTVT.

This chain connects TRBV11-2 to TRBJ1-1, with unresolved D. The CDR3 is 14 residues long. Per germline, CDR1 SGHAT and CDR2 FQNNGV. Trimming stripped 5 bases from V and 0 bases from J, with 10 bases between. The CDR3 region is CASSPEILNTEAFF. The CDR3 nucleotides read TGTGCCAGCAGCCCGGAGATTTTGAACACTGAAGCTTTCTTT.

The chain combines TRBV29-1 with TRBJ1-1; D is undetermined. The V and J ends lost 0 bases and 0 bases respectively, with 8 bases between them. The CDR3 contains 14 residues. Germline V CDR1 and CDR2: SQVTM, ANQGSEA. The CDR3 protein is CSVEDTQLNTEAFF. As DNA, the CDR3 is TGCAGCGTTGAAGACACACAGCTGAACACTGAAGCTTTCTTT.

The CDR3 DNA sequence: TGTGCCAGCAGCTTAGGCCGCGGGACGGCGGCTGGCTACACCTTC. It codes for CASSLGRGTAAGYTF. The chain carries TRBV13 and TRBJ1-2; tentatively, D is TRBD1 (5 bases). V was trimmed by 0 bases and J by 7 bases, leaving 15 bases between them. Germline assignment: CDR1 PRHDT and CDR2 FYEKMQ (reference sequence). The CDR3 runs to 15 residues.